These T cell receptor beta chains were read from a single sample in a study of blood T cell repertoires in COVID-19. Repertoires were generated with immunoSEQ multiplex PCR, while TCRdb's copy carries only in-frame clones and drops some. The profile shows around 200,000 clones, approximately 80% of them singletons. Sequenced: PBMCs or T cells enriched from blood (not recorded which). Receptors originate from a woman between 35 and 50 years old with acute COVID-19. The CDR3 runs from the conserved cysteine through the conserved F or W. Fields, in order: V gene, J gene, CDR3 protein.

TRBV7-3	TRBJ2-1	CASSLINHGGLAFGGEQFF
TRBV9	TRBJ1-1	CASSAKTGRNTEAFF
TRBV5-8	TRBJ2-1	CASSGGTGHGSYNEQFF
TRBV6-1	TRBJ1-1	CASSDSLGTEAFF
TRBV5-6	TRBJ1-5	CASSFQQGRNQPQHF
TRBV30	TRBJ2-3	CAWSPYQNTQYF
TRBV5-6	TRBJ2-1	CATGSGGYNEQFF
TRBV9	TRBJ1-1	CASSEAGVNTEAFF
TRBV6-2/TRBV6-3	TRBJ2-2	CASSAGTPNTGELFF
TRBV5-1	TRBJ2-3	CASSPGLSFGTDTQYF
TRBV4-1	TRBJ2-7	CASSQVRDWSYEQYF
TRBV30	TRBJ1-2	CAWSVGGNSLGYTF
TRBV18	TRBJ2-7	CASSPLAGAVSSTKEQYF
TRBV27	TRBJ2-3	CARGPGSTGSGQDTQYF
TRBV27	TRBJ2-7	CASSLSSGGRYEQYF
TRBV5-4	TRBJ2-5	CASSPPYETQYF
TRBV19	TRBJ1-1	CASYSFRGSGTEAFF
TRBV30	TRBJ2-1	CAWSFSRPISGYNEQFF
TRBV28	TRBJ1-6	CAGQAGSSYNSPLHF
TRBV2	TRBJ1-1	CASSEVQMNTEAFF
TRBV28	TRBJ2-3	CASSGSGREDTQYF
TRBV5-6	TRBJ1-4	CASSLDSFPTNEKLFF
TRBV9	TRBJ1-2	CASSAGTGNGYTF
TRBV6-4	TRBJ1-1	CASSVAQNTEAFF
TRBV27	TRBJ1-4	CASRSTGEGEKLFF
TRBV4-2	TRBJ1-1	CASNHAGGMNTEAFF
TRBV28	TRBJ1-6	CASSYPGTGDSPLHF
TRBV19	TRBJ2-2	CASVGQLNTGELFF
TRBV11-3	TRBJ1-4	CASSLGGVNEKLFF
TRBV27	TRBJ1-5	CASSSGTGGRSQPQHF
TRBV5-6	TRBJ2-7	CASSLFSSYEQYF
TRBV11-2	TRBJ1-6	CASSQLTGIRSPLHF
TRBV24-1	TRBJ2-1	CATSESTAGHQFF
TRBV3-1/TRBV3-2	TRBJ2-5	CASSRTSGKQETQYF
TRBV19	TRBJ1-3	CASEKGGSGNTIYF
TRBV7-9	TRBJ2-3	CASSPYRYTDTQYF
TRBV28	TRBJ2-4	CASNLQGVDKNIQYF
TRBV2	TRBJ2-3	CASDGQGRRAQYF
TRBV6-5	TRBJ1-2	CASSNRGQAGYTF
TRBV7-3	TRBJ2-1	CASSLFGAGVDNEQFF
TRBV6-5	TRBJ1-2	CASSYEGAVQDF
TRBV3-1/TRBV3-2	TRBJ1-5	CASSQGQGVNQPQHF
TRBV30	TRBJ1-6	CAWSGLSGINSPLHF
TRBV7-8	TRBJ1-1	CASSLGEFTEAFF
TRBV6-5	TRBJ2-2	CASIWTTGTGELFF
TRBV7-9	TRBJ2-7	CASSLDGGVAYEQYF
TRBV29-1	TRBJ2-7	CSVVDTGNGYEQYF
TRBV21-1	TRBJ1-1	CASSVNRGTEAFF
TRBV4-3	TRBJ2-7	CASSQEWGTGGYEQYF
TRBV18	TRBJ2-3	CASSRGQGSDTQYF
TRBV19	TRBJ1-5	CASSTRQMQGGNQPQHF
TRBV28	TRBJ1-1	CASSFTLGPNTEAFF
TRBV27	TRBJ1-6	CASSIRGGTYNSPLHF
TRBV27	TRBJ1-4	CASSPQGYVEKLFF
TRBV5-1	TRBJ2-1	CASSLAGSNEQFF
TRBV27	TRBJ2-1	CASSWMPGLAGALDEQFF
TRBV9	TRBJ2-1	CASSVPSGAYNEQFF
TRBV7-2	TRBJ2-1	CASSPTEKQFF
TRBV2	TRBJ1-6	CASGSRGRRGSYNSPLHF